This T cell receptor beta chain was profiled in a study of T-cell memory formation after mild COVID-19. Regarding the study as a whole: Clones that got smaller from day 15 to 85 had even CD4/CD8, while clones growing later tipped toward CD4+. Chiefly within CM and EM were the contracting CD4+ clones; CD8+ ones were within EMRA. Some responding clones appeared in pre-infection memory, suggesting cross-reactive memory joined.

TCRdb reanalysed the 5' RACE reads using MiXCR and keeps one entry per CDR3 protein. This table has 380,000 or so distinct CDR3 sequences, about 15% appearing once. This CDR3 has 14 amino acids. V lost 2 bases and J lost 3, with 11 bases in between. CDR1 and CDR2 from the germline V gene are DFQATT and SNEGSKA (reference sequence). Notes on this clonotype: The antigen remains unidentified.

Sequencing was carried out using PBMCs or a T cell subset sorted from them (not recorded which). This clonotype was obtained from a man between 18 and 29 years old who had mild COVID-19 (a few samples of this study predate the infection). Cell type and time point are not known. This chain links TRBV20-1 with TRBJ2-1, with D tentatively TRBD1 (6 bases). The CDR3 region is CSARRGLDYNEQFF. As DNA, the CDR3 is TGCAGTGCTAGAAGGGGGTTGGACTACAATGAGCAGTTCTTC.